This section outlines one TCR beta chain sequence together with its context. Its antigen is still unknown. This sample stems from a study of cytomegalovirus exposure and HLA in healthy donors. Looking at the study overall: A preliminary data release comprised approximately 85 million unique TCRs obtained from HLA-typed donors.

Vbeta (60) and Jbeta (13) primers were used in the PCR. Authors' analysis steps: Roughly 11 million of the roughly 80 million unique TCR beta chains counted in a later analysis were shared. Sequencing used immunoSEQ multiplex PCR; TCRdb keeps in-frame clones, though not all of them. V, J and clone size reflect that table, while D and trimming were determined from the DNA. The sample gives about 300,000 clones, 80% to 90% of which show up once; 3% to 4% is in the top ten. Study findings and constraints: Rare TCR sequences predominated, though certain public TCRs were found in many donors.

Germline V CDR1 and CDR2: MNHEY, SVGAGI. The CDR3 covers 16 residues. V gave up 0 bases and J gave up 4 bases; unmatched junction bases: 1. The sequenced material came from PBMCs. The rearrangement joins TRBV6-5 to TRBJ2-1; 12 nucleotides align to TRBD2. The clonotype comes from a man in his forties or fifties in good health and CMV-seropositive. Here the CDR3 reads CASSYSTSGGYNEQFF. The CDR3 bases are TGTGCCAGCAGTTACTCGACTAGCGGGGGATACAATGAGCAGTTCTTC.